This entry lists 5 T cell receptor beta chains sequenced from one sample in a study of T cells in Graves' hyperthyroidism and ophthalmopathy. RNA transcripts served as the template for amplifying TCR beta CDR3 regions. First-round RT-PCR of the TCR CDR3 relied on the HTBI primer set. In TCRdb, the multiplex PCR reads were re-called with MiXCR into one record per CDR3 protein. The sample carries under 400,000 distinct CDR3 sequences, around a quarter recorded once. Sequences were obtained from blood. The receptors stem from a man aged 50 to 59 with Graves' hyperthyroidism.

This clonotype was found a few times. The V and J genes are TRBV7-9 and TRBJ2-5; D is unclear. The CDR3 is 13 residues long. Germline loops: CDR1 SEHNR, CDR2 FQNEAQ (reference sequence). Trimming took off 4 bases at V and 0 bases at J, with 6 bases between the two ends. The CDR3 loop reads CASSYDNQETQYF. The CDR3, as DNA: TGTGCCAGCAGCTACGATAACCAAGAGACCCAGTACTTC.

This clonotype was observed many times. The rearrangement links TRBV11-2 to TRBJ2-1; D is undetermined. CDR1 is SGHAT and CDR2 is FQNNGV in the germline V gene. Trimming shortened V by 6 bases and J by 0 bases, and 12 bases separated the two germline ends. The CDR3 contains 15 residues. The CDR3 reads CASSSNSYSYNEQFF. The DNA of the CDR3 is TGTGCCAGCAGTTCAAACTCCTACTCCTACAATGAGCAGTTCTTC.

This chain uses TRBV10-3 with TRBJ1-1; TRBD1 matches at 7 bases. CDR3 length equals 12 residues. Losses at the gene ends were 6 bases for V and 3 bases for J; bases not matched to a gene: 1. Germline V gene sequence: CDR1 ENHRY, CDR2 SYGVKD. The CDR3 sequence is CAIRGTDTEAFF. The CDR3 nucleotides read TGTGCCATCAGGGGGACAGACACTGAAGCTTTCTTT.

This clonotype was picked up a small number of times. The V call is TRBV6-1, the J call TRBJ1-5, with TRBD1 matching 7 bases. Trimming cost V 6 bases and J 2 bases; bases outside gene matches: 10. This CDR3 has 16 amino acids. The germline V gene encodes CDR1 MNHNS and CDR2 SASEGT. This CDR3 reads CASRSYRGGGNQPQHF. The DNA of the CDR3 is TGTGCCAGCAGGTCTTACAGGGGAGGTGGCAATCAGCCCCAGCATTTT.

This clonotype was seen a few times. This sequence joins TRBV27 and TRBJ1-6; a possible D gene is TRBD1 (6 bases). The CDR3 spans 14 residues. Germline V CDR1 and CDR2: MNHEY, SMNVEV (reference sequence). The V and J ends lost 8 bases and 10 bases respectively, with 18 bases between them. In DNA, the CDR3 is TGTGCCAGCTGCTACAGGGCCCACAAATCACCCCTCCACTTT. It encodes CASCYRAHKSPLHF.